This TCR beta chain stems from a study of shared clonotypes between healthy human individuals. With regard to this clone: Its specificity is not known.

On sorted subsets, replicate PCRs used approximately 190 ng DNA, or some 28,000 T cell genomes. Clones were sequenced by immunoSEQ multiplex PCR, and TCRdb holds only the in-frame ones, with some missing. The sample includes about 960,000 clones, more than 75% of them seen just once. General study findings and limits: The sampled material consisted only of blood, and tissue repertoires are likely to differ.

The clonotype originates from a man aged 18 to 29 in good health. Sequencing was carried out using memory CD4+ T cells sorted from blood. Subset noted: CD45RA-negative fraction.

For the CDR3, the DNA is TGTGCCAGCTCAAGCGGGACCACCTACAATGAGCAGTTCTTC. This gives the protein CASSSGTTYNEQFF. The V call is TRBV9, the J call TRBJ2-1; 7 bases align to TRBD2. Germline CDR1 and CDR2: SGDLS and YYNGEE. The V and J ends lost 7 bases and 2 bases, in that order; junction bases with no gene match: 6. The CDR3 is made up of 14 amino acids.